The clone carrying this T cell receptor beta chain was detected ten times or more. Its antigen remains unknown. This sample was taken from a study of CD8 T cells in ankylosing spondylitis. Study-wide points: Eight or nine highly homologous variants made up a TCR beta motif that seemed to typify ankylosing spondylitis blood. Disease-linked clones reportedly concentrated significantly in matched ankylosing spondylitis synovial fluid.

Making the TCR beta libraries involved quantitative 5'-RACE with molecular barcodes. TCRdb passed the 5' RACE reads through MiXCR, listing each CDR3 protein once. The data contain approximately 300,000 distinct CDR3 sequences, around 20% of them seen just once; the ten biggest clones take up about 3.5%. Losses at the gene ends were 3 bases for V and 7 bases for J; bases not matched to a gene: 8. The length of the CDR3 is 15 residues. This rearrangement joins TRBV12-3 or TRBV12-4 to TRBJ2-1, with 8 bases identical to TRBD2. Sequencing was performed on blood, either unsorted or a sorted T cell fraction (not recorded which). This clonotype originated in a female donor with ankylosing spondylitis or in good health (not recorded which). CDR3 sequence reads: CASSLFAGGANEQFF. DNA of the CDR3: TGTGCCAGCAGTTTGTTTGCGGGAGGAGCAAATGAGCAGTTCTTC.